The clone carrying this TCR beta chain was seen many times. Its target is not known. The data originate from a study of spatial heterogeneity in lung cancer. Turning to the study itself: A T cell module score from matched bulk RNA-seq correlated strongly with TCR transcript counts in tumor regions. Overall study findings and caveats: Tracking of tumor mutation counts was seen in expanded intratumoral alpha and beta TCR counts.

Germline V lookup: CDR1 SGDLS, CDR2 YYNGEE. V was trimmed by 0 bases and J by 5 bases, leaving 16 bases between them. CDR3 length equals 16 residues. TCR cDNA molecules each had a unique molecular identifier. A single record per CDR3 protein comes from TCRdb applying MiXCR to the 5' RACE reads. The sample records 20,000 to 25,000 distinct CDR3 sequences, 4.8% being singletons. Time point reported: sample taken at primary tumor resection. The material was lung tumor tissue, obtained at surgery. The receptor comes from a male donor with early-stage non-small cell lung cancer. The genes are TRBV9 and TRBJ2-3; the D is unclear. The CDR3 sequence: CASSVGPPSWEDTQYF. CDR3 nucleotide sequence: TGTGCCAGCAGCGTAGGCCCCCCCTCATGGGAAGATACGCAGTATTTT.